This T cell receptor beta chain came from a study of T cell responses to AZD1222 COVID-19 vaccine. Study-wide points: Repertoire sampling was restricted to post-peak T cell response timepoints. Clonal diversity may have been underestimated in mostly white British donors.

The CDR3 has 16 amino acids. The germline CDR1 and CDR2 sequences are SGHKS and YYEKEE (reference sequence). V was clipped by 3 bases and J by 1 base, with 13 bases between them. Profiling relied on immunoSEQ multiplex PCR, and the TCRdb table lists in-frame clones only, not all of them. The sample lists roughly 100,000 clones, around 87% seen once, with less than 6% in the top ten. In the case of this clone: The antigen is undetermined.

The sequencing here drew on peripheral blood, taken on day 0 of AZD1222 vaccination. The sequence was obtained from an adult in good health. V usage is TRBV5-5 and J usage is TRBJ2-2; D assignment may be TRBD1 or TRBD2 (6 bases each). Written as DNA, the CDR3 is TGTGCCAGCAGCTCGGGGGTGGGACAGAACACCGGGGAGCTGTTTTTT. Translating it yields CASSSGVGQNTGELFF.